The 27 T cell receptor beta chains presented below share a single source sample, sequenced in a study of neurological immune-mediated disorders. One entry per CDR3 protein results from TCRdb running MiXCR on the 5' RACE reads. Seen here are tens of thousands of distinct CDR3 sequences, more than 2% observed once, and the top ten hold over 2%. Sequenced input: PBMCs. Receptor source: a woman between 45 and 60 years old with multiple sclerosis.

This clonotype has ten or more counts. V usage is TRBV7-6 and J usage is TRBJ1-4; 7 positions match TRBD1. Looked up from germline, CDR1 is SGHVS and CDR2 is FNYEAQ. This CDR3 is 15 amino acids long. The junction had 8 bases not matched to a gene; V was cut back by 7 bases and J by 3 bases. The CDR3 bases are TGTGCCAGCACCTTTACAGGGGAGGCTAATGAAAAACTGTTTTTT. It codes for CASTFTGEANEKLFF.

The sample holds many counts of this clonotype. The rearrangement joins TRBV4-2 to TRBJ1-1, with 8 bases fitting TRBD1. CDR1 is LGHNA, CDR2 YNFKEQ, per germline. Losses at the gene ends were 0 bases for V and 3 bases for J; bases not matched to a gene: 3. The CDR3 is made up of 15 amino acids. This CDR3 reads CASSQEPRGHTEAFF. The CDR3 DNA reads TGTGCCAGCAGCCAAGAACCCAGGGGGCACACTGAAGCTTTCTTT.

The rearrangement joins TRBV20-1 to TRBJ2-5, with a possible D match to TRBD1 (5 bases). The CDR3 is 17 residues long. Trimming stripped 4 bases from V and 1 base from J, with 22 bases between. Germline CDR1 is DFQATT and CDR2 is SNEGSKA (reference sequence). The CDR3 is CSAIPSTRVVGQETQYF. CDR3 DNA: TGCAGTGCTATCCCCTCGACCAGGGTAGTGGGCCAAGAGACCCAGTACTTC.

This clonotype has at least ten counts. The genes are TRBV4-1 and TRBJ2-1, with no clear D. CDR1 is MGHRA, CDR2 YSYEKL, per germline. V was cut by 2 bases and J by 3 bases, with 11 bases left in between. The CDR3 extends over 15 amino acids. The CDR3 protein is CASSQPPAGYNEQFF. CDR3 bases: TGCGCCAGCAGCCAACCCCCGGCAGGCTACAATGAGCAGTTCTTC.

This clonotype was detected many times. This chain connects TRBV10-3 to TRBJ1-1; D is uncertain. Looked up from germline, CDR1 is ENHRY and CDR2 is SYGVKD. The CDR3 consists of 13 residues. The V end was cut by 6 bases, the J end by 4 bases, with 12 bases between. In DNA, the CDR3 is TGTGCCATCAGCCCCGGGTTTTTCACTGAAGCTTTCTTT. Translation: CAISPGFFTEAFF.

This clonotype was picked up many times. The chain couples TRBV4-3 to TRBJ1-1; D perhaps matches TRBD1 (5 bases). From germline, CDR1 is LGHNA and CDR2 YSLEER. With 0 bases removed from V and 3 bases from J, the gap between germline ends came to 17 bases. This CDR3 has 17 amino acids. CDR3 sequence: CASSQEVFQGRDTEAFF. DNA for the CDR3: TGCGCCAGCAGCCAAGAGGTTTTCCAGGGCCGGGACACTGAAGCTTTCTTT.

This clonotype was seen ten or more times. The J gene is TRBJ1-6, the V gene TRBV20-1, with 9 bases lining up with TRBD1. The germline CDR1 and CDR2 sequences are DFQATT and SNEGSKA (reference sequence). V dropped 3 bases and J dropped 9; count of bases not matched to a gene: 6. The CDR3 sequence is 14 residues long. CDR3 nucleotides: TGCAGTGCTAGGGTGGGACAGGGCATTTCACCCCTCCACTTT. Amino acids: CSARVGQGISPLHF.

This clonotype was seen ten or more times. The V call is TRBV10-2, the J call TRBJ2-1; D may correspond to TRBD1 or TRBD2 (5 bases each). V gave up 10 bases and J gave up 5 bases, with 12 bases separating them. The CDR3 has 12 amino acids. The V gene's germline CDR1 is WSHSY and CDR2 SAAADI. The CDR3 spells CATGTPNNEQFF. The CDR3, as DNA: TGCGCCACCGGGACCCCCAACAATGAGCAGTTCTTC.

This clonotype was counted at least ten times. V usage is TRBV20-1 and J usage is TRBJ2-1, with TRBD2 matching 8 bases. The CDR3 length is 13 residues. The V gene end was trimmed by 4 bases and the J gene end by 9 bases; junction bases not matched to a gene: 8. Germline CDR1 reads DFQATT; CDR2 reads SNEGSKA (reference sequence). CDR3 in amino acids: CSANREGLAEQFF. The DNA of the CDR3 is TGCAGTGCTAATCGGGAGGGCCTGGCTGAGCAGTTCTTC.

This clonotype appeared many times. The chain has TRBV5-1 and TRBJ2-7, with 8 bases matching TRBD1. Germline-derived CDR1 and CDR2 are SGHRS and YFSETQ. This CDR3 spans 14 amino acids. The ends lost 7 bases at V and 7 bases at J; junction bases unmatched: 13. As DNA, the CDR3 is TGCGCCAGCCGAGAAGGAGGACAGGGCAATGAGCAGTACTTC. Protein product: CASREGGQGNEQYF.

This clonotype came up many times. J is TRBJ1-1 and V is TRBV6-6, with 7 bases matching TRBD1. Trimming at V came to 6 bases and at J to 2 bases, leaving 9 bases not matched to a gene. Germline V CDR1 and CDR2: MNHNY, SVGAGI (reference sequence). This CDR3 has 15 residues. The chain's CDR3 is CASSRQGTHNTEAFF. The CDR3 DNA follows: TGTGCCAGCAGCCGACAGGGAACCCACAACACTGAAGCTTTCTTT.

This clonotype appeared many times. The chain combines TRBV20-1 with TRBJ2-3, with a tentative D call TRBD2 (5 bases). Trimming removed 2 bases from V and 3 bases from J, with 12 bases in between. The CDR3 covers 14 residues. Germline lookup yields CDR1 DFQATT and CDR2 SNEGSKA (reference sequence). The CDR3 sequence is CSARLPRRTDTQYF. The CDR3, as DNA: TGCAGTGCTAGACTCCCCCGGAGGACAGATACGCAGTATTTT.

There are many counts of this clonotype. DNA for the CDR3: TGTGCCAGCAGCCCCACTGAAGAGACCCAGTACTTC. Translation gives CASSPTEETQYF. J is TRBJ2-5 and V is TRBV6-2 or TRBV6-3; D is ambiguous. V lost 6 bases to trimming and J lost 3 bases, with 8 bases between them. CDR1 is MNHEY and CDR2 is SVGEGT in the germline V gene. The CDR3 has 12 residues.

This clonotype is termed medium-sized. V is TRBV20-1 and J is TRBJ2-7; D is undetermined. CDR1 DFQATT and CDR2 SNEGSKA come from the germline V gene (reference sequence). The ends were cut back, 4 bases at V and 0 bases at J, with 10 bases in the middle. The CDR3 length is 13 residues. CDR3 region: CSAKQVSSYEQYF. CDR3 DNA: TGCAGTGCTAAGCAGGTTAGCTCCTACGAGCAGTACTTC.

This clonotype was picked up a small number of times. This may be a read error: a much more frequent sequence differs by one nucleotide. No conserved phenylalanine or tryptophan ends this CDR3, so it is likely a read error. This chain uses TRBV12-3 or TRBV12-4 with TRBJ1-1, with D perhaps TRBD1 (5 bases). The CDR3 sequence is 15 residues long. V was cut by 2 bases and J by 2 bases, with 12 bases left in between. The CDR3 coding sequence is TGTGCCAGCAGTTTAATTGGGACCCTAAACACTGAAGCTTTCTGT. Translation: CASSLIGTLNTEAFC.

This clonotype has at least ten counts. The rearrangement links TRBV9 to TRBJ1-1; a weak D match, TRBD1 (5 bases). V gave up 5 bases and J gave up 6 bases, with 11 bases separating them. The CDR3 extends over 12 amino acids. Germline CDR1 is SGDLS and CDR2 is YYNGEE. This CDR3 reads CASRGVAPEAFF. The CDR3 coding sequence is TGTGCCAGCAGGGGGGTTGCCCCTGAAGCTTTCTTT.

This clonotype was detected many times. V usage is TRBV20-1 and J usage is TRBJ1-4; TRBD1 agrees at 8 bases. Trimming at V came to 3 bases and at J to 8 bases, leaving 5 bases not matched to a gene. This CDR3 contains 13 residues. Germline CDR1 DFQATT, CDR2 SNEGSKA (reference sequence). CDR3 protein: CSASRGLREKLFF. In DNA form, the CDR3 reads TGCAGTGCTAGCAGGGGGCTTCGAGAAAAACTGTTTTTT.

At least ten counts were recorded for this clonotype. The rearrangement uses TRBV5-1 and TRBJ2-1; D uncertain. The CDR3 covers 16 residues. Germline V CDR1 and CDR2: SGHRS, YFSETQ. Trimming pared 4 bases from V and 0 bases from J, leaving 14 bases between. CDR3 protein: CASSLPQLSSYNEQFF. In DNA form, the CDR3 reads TGCGCCAGCAGCCTACCCCAGCTGAGCTCCTACAATGAGCAGTTCTTC.

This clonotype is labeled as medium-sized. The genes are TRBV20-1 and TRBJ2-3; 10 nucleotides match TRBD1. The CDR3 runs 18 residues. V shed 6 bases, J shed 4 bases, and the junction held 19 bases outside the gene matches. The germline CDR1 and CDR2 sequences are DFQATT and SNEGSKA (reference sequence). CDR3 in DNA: TGCAGTGCCCGGGGACAGGGGCGCGTTTATCAAGCGTCAGATACGCAGTATTTT. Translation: CSARGQGRVYQASDTQYF.

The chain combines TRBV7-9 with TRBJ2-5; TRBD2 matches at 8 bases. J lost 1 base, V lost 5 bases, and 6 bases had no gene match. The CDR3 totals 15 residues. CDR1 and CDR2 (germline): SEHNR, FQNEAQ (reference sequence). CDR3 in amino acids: CASSLRRGAQETQYF. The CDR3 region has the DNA TGTGCCAGCAGCCTGCGGCGGGGGGCCCAAGAGACCCAGTACTTC.

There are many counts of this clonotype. This chain's CDR3 is CAISGVGGSGTQPQHF. The DNA of the CDR3 is TGTGCCATCAGTGGGGTTGGGGGATCGGGGACTCAGCCCCAGCATTTT. The gene calls are TRBV10-3 and TRBJ1-5; maybe TRBD1 (5 bases). CDR3 size: 16 residues. V lost 4 bases, J lost 6 bases, and 19 bases lay in between. CDR1 is ENHRY and CDR2 is SYGVKD in the germline V gene.

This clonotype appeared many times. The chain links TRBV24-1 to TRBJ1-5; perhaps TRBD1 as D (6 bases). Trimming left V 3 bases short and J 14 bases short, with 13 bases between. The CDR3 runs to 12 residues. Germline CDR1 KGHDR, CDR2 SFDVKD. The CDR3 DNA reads TGTGCCACCAGTGATCCAACAGGGCGCGAGCATTTT. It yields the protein CATSDPTGREHF.

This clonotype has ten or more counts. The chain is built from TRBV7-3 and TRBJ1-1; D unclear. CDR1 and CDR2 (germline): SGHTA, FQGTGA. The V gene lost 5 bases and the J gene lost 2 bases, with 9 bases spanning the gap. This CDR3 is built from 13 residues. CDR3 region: CASSLLTNTEAFF. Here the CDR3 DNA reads TGTGCCAGCAGCCTCTTGACAAACACTGAAGCTTTCTTT.

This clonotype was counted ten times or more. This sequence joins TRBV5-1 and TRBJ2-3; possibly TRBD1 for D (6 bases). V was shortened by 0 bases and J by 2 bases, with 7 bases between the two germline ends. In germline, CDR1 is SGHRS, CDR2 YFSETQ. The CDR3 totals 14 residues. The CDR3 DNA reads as TGCGCCAGCAGCTTGGGACAGGTCACAGATACGCAGTATTTT. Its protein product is CASSLGQVTDTQYF.

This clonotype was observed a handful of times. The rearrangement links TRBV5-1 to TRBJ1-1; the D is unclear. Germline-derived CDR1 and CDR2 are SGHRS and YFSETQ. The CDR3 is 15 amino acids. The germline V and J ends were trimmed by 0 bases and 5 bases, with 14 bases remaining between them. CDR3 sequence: CASSLETGVRTEAFF. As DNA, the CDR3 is TGCGCCAGCAGCTTGGAGACCGGGGTAAGGACTGAAGCTTTCTTT. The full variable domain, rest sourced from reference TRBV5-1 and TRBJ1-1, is KAGVTQTPRYLIKTRGQQVTLSCSPISGHRSVSWYQQTPGQGLQFLFEYFSETQRNKGNFPGRFSGRQFSNSRSEMNVSTLELGDSALYLCASSLETGVRTEAFFGQGTRLTVV.

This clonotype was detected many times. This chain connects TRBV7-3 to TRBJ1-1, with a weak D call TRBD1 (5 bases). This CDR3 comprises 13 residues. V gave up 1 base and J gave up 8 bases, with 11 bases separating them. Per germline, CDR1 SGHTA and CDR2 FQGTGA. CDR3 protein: CASSLMFREEAFF. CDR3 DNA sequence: TGTGCCAGCAGCTTAATGTTCAGGGAAGAAGCTTTCTTT.

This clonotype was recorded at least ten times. CDR3 nucleotides: TGTGCCAGCAGCATAGGCCTAGGGGCGGGACAGACGCAGTATTTT. As protein: CASSIGLGAGQTQYF. The V call is TRBV7-2, the J call TRBJ2-3; D may be TRBD1 (7 bases). This CDR3 spans 15 amino acids. Germline V gene sequence: CDR1 SGHTA, CDR2 FQGNSA. Deletions cut 5 bases from V and 9 bases from J, with 21 bases between.